Each of the 26 T cell receptor beta chains below was sequenced from the same sample in a study of blood T cells in healthy people across ages. A second about 6 to 12 cycle PCR used barcoded and J-beta primers. TCRdb reprocessed the 5' RACE reads via MiXCR and lists one record per CDR3 protein. The top ten hold 7.9% of the sample, which has about 1,500,000 distinct CDR3 sequences, roughly 40% seen once. The specimen was blood. These receptor sequences come from a woman in her late teens or twenties in good health.

The genes are TRBV7-2 and TRBJ2-7; 8 bases agree with TRBD2. With 1 base clipped from V and 4 bases from J, the junction kept 6 bases outside the gene matches. There are 15 residues in the CDR3. Germline CDR1 reads SGHTA; CDR2 reads FQGNSA. CDR3 nucleotides: TGTGCCAGCAGCTTAGGAGCGGGAGTTAAGTACGAGCAGTACTTC. Protein sequence: CASSLGAGVKYEQYF.

This clonotype has only a few counts. The chain recombines TRBV25-1 with TRBJ1-2; unclear D gene. Trimming removed 4 bases from V and 3 bases from J, with 6 bases in between. The length of the CDR3 is 12 residues. Germline V gene sequence: CDR1 MGHDK, CDR2 SYGVNS. The CDR3 reads CASSAAYYGYTF. The CDR3 region has the DNA TGTGCCAGCAGTGCGGCCTACTATGGCTACACCTTC.

Written as DNA, the CDR3 is TGCAGCGCTGACAGGGGATCCTACAATGAGCAGTTCTTC. Translated: CSADRGSYNEQFF. The chain uses TRBV29-1 and TRBJ2-1, with TRBD1 matching over 8 bases. Germline V gene lookup returns CDR1 SQVTM and CDR2 ANQGSEA. Germline trimming cut 7 bases from V and 1 base from J; bases unmatched to any gene: 3. The CDR3 extends over 13 amino acids.

CDR3 loop: CASSHQGPREAFF. In DNA form, the CDR3 reads TGTGCCAGCAGCCACCAGGGGCCCCGTGAAGCTTTCTTT. This rearrangement joins TRBV7-6 to TRBJ1-1; TRBD1 might be the D (6 bases). V was trimmed by 5 bases and J by 7 bases, leaving 14 bases between them. This CDR3 is 13 amino acids long. The V gene's germline CDR1 is SGHVS and CDR2 FNYEAQ.

On this clonotype: A read error may produce the germline difference seen at one junction end. The chain couples TRBV7-7 to TRBJ2-1; 12 bases are shared with TRBD2. Germline V gene data show CDR1 as SSHAT and CDR2 as FNYEAQ (reference sequence). There are 15 residues in the CDR3. DNA for the CDR3: TGTGCTAGCAGACCTAGCGGGGGGGGATACAATGAGCAGTTCTTC. Translation: CASRPSGGGYNEQFF.

The J gene is TRBJ1-1, the V gene TRBV7-9; possible D gene TRBD1, 5 bases. Trimming pared 0 bases from V and 0 bases from J, leaving 11 bases between. Germline V gene lookup returns CDR1 SEHNR and CDR2 FQNEAQ (reference sequence). The CDR3 has 16 amino acids. DNA for the CDR3: TGTGCCAGCAGCTTAGCAGGGGCCCCTATGAACACTGAAGCTTTCTTT. Translation gives CASSLAGAPMNTEAFF.

V usage is TRBV28 and J usage is TRBJ1-2; 9 nucleotides agree with TRBD1. The length of the CDR3 is 13 residues. Germline V gene sequence: CDR1 MDHEN, CDR2 SYDVKM. The ends lost 7 bases at V and 7 bases at J; junction bases unmatched: 7. The CDR3 region is CASTTDRGFGYTF. CDR3 DNA sequence: TGTGCCAGCACCACGGACAGGGGATTTGGCTACACCTTC.

CDR3 in amino acids: CSAFEPELAEGETQYF. The CDR3, as DNA: TGCAGTGCTTTTGAACCGGAGCTAGCAGAGGGGGAGACCCAGTACTTC. The V gene is TRBV20-1, the J gene TRBJ2-4; D may match TRBD1 or TRBD2 (5 bases each). The tail of the sequence fits TRBJ2-5 better, so the J call may be wrong. The CDR3 runs 16 residues. The germline gives CDR1 DFQATT, CDR2 SNEGSKA (reference sequence).

The chain carries TRBV20-1 and TRBJ2-3; TRBD2 matches 7 bases. The CDR3 is 16 amino acids. CDR1 is DFQATT and CDR2 is SNEGSKA in the germline V gene (reference sequence). J lost 8 bases, V lost 5 bases, and 19 bases had no gene match. The CDR3 DNA is TGCAGTGCTTCCGCCCCCGGGGCGGGAGTAGTAGGTACGCAGTATTTT. Amino acid sequence: CSASAPGAGVVGTQYF.

The chain has TRBV5-1 and TRBJ2-4; D is perhaps TRBD2 (6 bases). The CDR3 totals 16 residues. V lost 0 bases to trimming and J lost 0 bases, with 10 bases between them. Germline-derived CDR1 and CDR2 are SGHRS and YFSETQ. In nucleotides, the CDR3 is TGCGCCAGCAGCTTGGAGCCGGGACTAGCCAAAAACATTCAGTACTTC. This gives the protein CASSLEPGLAKNIQYF.

The chain links TRBV15 to TRBJ2-6; perhaps TRBD1 as D (6 bases). CDR3 length equals 16 residues. CDR1 and CDR2 from the germline V gene are LNHNV and YYDKDF (reference sequence). Between the trimmed V and J ends, which lost 4 bases and 7 bases, there was a span of 17 bases. CDR3 DNA: TGTGCCACCAGCACCGACCGGGACATATCCGCCAACGTCCTGACTTTC. Amino acid sequence: CATSTDRDISANVLTF. Drawing the rest from reference TRBV15 and TRBJ2-6, the complete variable domain is DAMVIQNPRYQVTQFGKPVTLSCSQTLNHNVMYWYQQKSSQAPKLLFHYYDKDFNNEADTPDNFQSRRPNTSFCFLDIRSPGLGDTAMYLCATSTDRDISANVLTFGAGSRLTVL.

CDR3 sequence: CSARDTWEYF. The CDR3, as DNA: TGCAGTGCTAGAGATACATGGGAGTACTTC. This rearrangement joins TRBV20-1 to TRBJ2-7; D gene ambiguous. Trimming left V 0 bases short and J 11 bases short, with 8 bases between. Germline CDR1 DFQATT, CDR2 SNEGSKA (reference sequence). The CDR3 consists of 10 residues.

Only a few counts were recorded for this clonotype. This rearrangement joins TRBV28 to TRBJ1-2, with 7 bases fitting TRBD1. The CDR3 has 13 amino acids. V lost 6 bases and J lost 7; bases outside the gene matches: 8. Germline-derived CDR1 and CDR2 are MDHEN and SYDVKM. The CDR3 loop reads CASRETGSIGYTF. In DNA, the CDR3 is TGTGCCAGCAGGGAGACAGGGTCAATTGGCTACACCTTC.

This chain joins TRBV20-1 and TRBJ2-7, with 7 bases fitting TRBD2. V was pared by 4 bases and J by 4 bases, with 7 bases of the junction left unmatched. Per the germline V gene, CDR1 is DFQATT and CDR2 is SNEGSKA (reference sequence). The length of the CDR3 is 13 residues. The CDR3 DNA is TGCAGTGCTAAGTTAACTAGCGATTACGAGCAGTACTTC. Translation: CSAKLTSDYEQYF.

This chain connects TRBV12-3 or TRBV12-4 to TRBJ2-7, with TRBD2 matching 13 bases. The CDR3 is 14 amino acids. Germline trimming cut 6 bases from V and 6 bases from J; bases unmatched to any gene: 5. CDR3 bases: TGTGCCAGCAGAGCCGGGACTAGCGGGACCGAGCAGTACTTC. Amino acid sequence: CASRAGTSGTEQYF.

This clonotype was seen more than once but under ten times. The chain recombines TRBV15 with TRBJ2-3; 9 nucleotides agree with TRBD2. This CDR3 comprises 15 residues. Germline trimming cut 0 bases from V and 6 bases from J; bases unmatched to any gene: 4. Germline assignment: CDR1 LNHNV and CDR2 YYDKDF (reference sequence). This CDR3 is CATSRETLAGDTQYF. The CDR3 DNA reads TGTGCCACCAGCAGAGAAACACTAGCGGGCGATACGCAGTATTTT.

The chain uses TRBV9 and TRBJ2-3; 9 bases are a match to TRBD2. This CDR3 region has 16 residues. After removal of 5 bases from V and 0 bases from J, the junction contained 7 bases not matched to a gene. In germline, CDR1 is SGDLS, CDR2 YYNGEE. The CDR3 loop is CASSAAGGTSTDTQYF. The CDR3 nucleotides read TGTGCCAGCAGTGCAGCGGGGGGAACTAGCACAGATACGCAGTATTTT.

This clonotype came up a few times. CDR3 bases: TGTGCCATCACTACGGACAGAGACAATGAGCAGTTCTTC. As protein: CAITTDRDNEQFF. The chain is built from TRBV10-3 and TRBJ2-1; maybe TRBD1 (6 bases). This CDR3 region has 13 residues. Germline V gene sequence: CDR1 ENHRY, CDR2 SYGVKD. V was clipped by 7 bases and J by 5 bases, with 12 bases between them.

The chain combines TRBV27 with TRBJ2-7; TRBD2 agrees at 14 bases. The CDR3 totals 17 residues. CDR1 and CDR2 from the germline V gene are MNHEY and SMNVEV (reference sequence). Trimming cost V 4 bases and J 12 bases; bases outside gene matches: 17. In DNA form, the CDR3 reads TGTGCCAGCAGTTCTTCCTCCCGGGGACTAGCGGGAGATGGGTCGTACTTC. Translating it yields CASSSSSRGLAGDGSYF.

The chain links TRBV7-9 to TRBJ1-6, with TRBD1 as a possible D gene (6 bases). Germline V CDR1 and CDR2: SEHNR, FQNEAQ (reference sequence). The CDR3 contains 15 residues. The germline V and J ends were trimmed by 10 bases and 7 bases, with 20 bases remaining between them. The CDR3 loop is CATQGGGIQNSPLHF. DNA for the CDR3: TGTGCCACCCAGGGTGGGGGCATCCAGAATTCACCCCTCCACTTT. Full variable domain (rest looked up from reference TRBV7-9 and TRBJ1-6): DTGVSQNPRHKITKRGQNVTFRCDPISEHNRLYWYRQTLGQGPEFLTYFQNEAQLEKSRLLSDRFSAERPKGSFSTLEIQRTEQGDSAMYLCATQGGGIQNSPLHFGNGTRLTVT.

This clonotype occurred once. The chain couples TRBV10-3 to TRBJ2-2, with D possibly matching TRBD2 (6 bases). The CDR3 is 13 residues long. Between the trimmed V and J ends, which lost 7 bases and 8 bases, there was a span of 14 bases. Germline CDR1 is ENHRY and CDR2 is SYGVKD. The CDR3 DNA reads as TGTGCCATCACTAGCCGGGAGTTTGGGGAGCTGTTTTTT. This gives the protein CAITSREFGELFF.

In this sample, this clonotype turned up once. The rearrangement joins TRBV30 to TRBJ1-5; D might be TRBD1 (6 bases). The V and J ends lost 1 base and 7 bases respectively, with 11 bases between them. Germline V gene sequence: CDR1 GTSNPN, CDR2 SVGIG (reference sequence). The CDR3 runs 13 residues. The DNA of the CDR3 is TGTGCCTGGAGTGCGGGGGGCAGGCAGCCCCAGCATTTT. Protein: CAWSAGGRQPQHF.

This clonotype was counted between two and nine times. The V call is TRBV18, the J call TRBJ2-3; D is ambiguous. Germline CDR1 reads KGHSH; CDR2 reads LQKENI. The V end lost 2 bases, the J end lost 5 bases, and 11 bases lay between the germline ends. The CDR3 is 14 amino acids. Written as DNA, the CDR3 is TGTGCCAGCTCACCAATAGTAACGGGAGATACGCAGTATTTT. This gives the protein CASSPIVTGDTQYF.

CDR3 loop: CSASLAGEGNTQYF. The CDR3 DNA is TGCAGTGCTTCACTAGCGGGGGAGGGGAATACGCAGTATTTT. The V and J genes are TRBV20-1 and TRBJ2-3; 11 positions match TRBD2. Losses at the gene ends were 5 bases for V and 7 bases for J; bases not matched to a gene: 8. The CDR3 covers 14 residues. Per the germline V gene, CDR1 is DFQATT and CDR2 is SNEGSKA (reference sequence).

The J gene is TRBJ1-4, the V gene TRBV3-1; 7 bases map to TRBD1. The CDR3 contains 14 residues. J gave up 7 bases and V 5 bases, and 7 bases lay outside the gene matches. Germline-derived CDR1 and CDR2 are LGHDT and YNNKEL (reference sequence). The CDR3 region is CASSEAGGSEKLFF. The CDR3 nucleotides read TGTGCCAGCAGCGAGGCAGGGGGATCTGAAAAACTGTTTTTT.

The DNA of the CDR3 is TGCAGTGCTAGATCAGGGCAAGGGGGGGGCTACGAGCAGTACTTC. The encoded protein is CSARSGQGGGYEQYF. The chain links TRBV20-1 to TRBJ2-7; D perhaps matches TRBD2 (7 bases). Trimming left V 2 bases short and J 3 bases short, with 17 bases between. Germline CDR1 reads DFQATT; CDR2 reads SNEGSKA (reference sequence). This CDR3 has 15 residues.